This is a list of T cell receptor beta chains from one sample in a study of T-cell reconstitution after alpha-beta-depleted transplantation in children. Each CDR3 protein gets one entry after TCRdb re-called the PCR reads with MiXCR. This table has 600,000 to 700,000 distinct CDR3 sequences, 13% appearing once. Sequenced material: PBMCs, taken before TCRalphabeta/CD19-depleted stem cell transplant. These receptors all stem from a girl aged 2 to 9 with congenital amegakaryocytic thrombocytopenia, due to receive a stem cell transplant. Both conserved end residues are part of each CDR3. A D gene is named only where the DNA matches it firmly. Clone size is not always given. Where it is, it says once, few, many or a class for expanded clones.

v_gene	d_gene	abundance	j_gene	CDR3nt	CDR3aa
TRBV29-1	.	.	TRBJ1-5	TGCAGCGTTGGGTCCGGGGGCGGTCAGCCCCAGCATTTT	CSVGSGGGQPQHF
TRBV20-1	TRBD2	.	TRBJ2-2	TGCTGTGCTAGAGGGGGGACTAGCAGCTACCGTAGCGGGGAGCTGTTTTTT	CCARGGTSSYRSGELFF
TRBV5-1	TRBD1	many	TRBJ2-1	TGCGCCAGCAGCTTTAGGCAACAGGGGGCTCAGCGATATCGGTTTCATGAGCAGTTCTTC	CASSFRQQGAQRYRFHEQFF
TRBV28	TRBD2	many	TRBJ2-3	TGTGCCAGCAGTTTTAAGGCGGGAGTTAGCACAGATACGCAGTATTTT	CASSFKAGVSTDTQYF
TRBV20-1	TRBD2	.	TRBJ2-3	TGCAGTGCTGCGGAGGAGCGGGATATCACAGATACGCAGTATTTT	CSAAEERDITDTQYF
TRBV12-3/TRBV12-4	TRBD2	many	TRBJ2-2	TGTGCCAGCAGTACTAGCGGCCGGAACACCGGGGAGCTGTTTTTT	CASSTSGRNTGELFF
TRBV20-1	.	.	TRBJ2-6	TGCTGTGCTAGAGTTCCGACAGTCTCTGGGGCCAACGTCCTGACTTTC	CCARVPTVSGANVLTF
TRBV28	.	.	TRBJ2-7	TGTGCCAGCATTTTTTCAGGGGAAGGAACCTACGAGCAGTACTTC	CASIFSGEGTYEQYF
TRBV6-1	TRBD1	.	TRBJ1-2	TGTGCCAGCAGTCCTGACAGGGTTCACTATGGCTACACCTTC	CASSPDRVHYGYTF
TRBV11-2	.	.	TRBJ2-6	TGTGCCAGCCCGAGGGCCAGGGAGCCCTCTGGGGCCAACGTCCTGACTTTC	CASPRAREPSGANVLTF
TRBV13	TRBD1	.	TRBJ2-7	TGTGCCAGCAGCTTACGGGACAGACTCTACGAGCAGTACTTC	CASSLRDRLYEQYF
TRBV12-3/TRBV12-4	.	many	TRBJ2-7	TGTGCCAGCAGTTTTAACAGGGCCTACGAGCAGTACTTC	CASSFNRAYEQYF
TRBV3-1	.	few	TRBJ2-1	TGTGCCAGCAGCCAACTCCTGGGGGGAACAGAGCAGTTCTTC	CASSQLLGGTEQFF
TRBV29-1	TRBD1	many	TRBJ1-1	TGCAGCGTTGGTGGGGACAGCTTGAACACTGAAGCTTTCTTT	CSVGGDSLNTEAFF
TRBV5-1	TRBD1	many	TRBJ2-3	TGCGCCAGCAGCTTGAGACAGGGGTGGGATACGCAGTATTTT	CASSLRQGWDTQYF
TRBV5-1	.	many	TRBJ2-7	TGCGCCAGCAGTTTTATACCAGTGGACGAGCAGTACTTC	CASSFIPVDEQYF
TRBV12-3/TRBV12-4	TRBD2	many	TRBJ2-2	TGTGCCAGCAGTAAGGGACTAGCGGGAGTGGAAACCGGGGAGCTGTTTTTT	CASSKGLAGVETGELFF
TRBV7-8	TRBD2	many	TRBJ2-7	TGTGCCAGCAGCTTGGTGGGTCTAGCGGGAGCCTACGAGCAGTACTTC	CASSLVGLAGAYEQYF
TRBV5-1	.	many	TRBJ2-2	TGCGCCAGCAGCTTGGCAAAGGCCACCCCTTTAACCGGGGAGCTGTTTTTT	CASSLAKATPLTGELFF
TRBV5-1	.	many	TRBJ2-7	TGCGCCAGCAGCTTGGGACTTTCTGACTACGAGCAGTACTTC	CASSLGLSDYEQYF